These 23 T cell receptor beta chains were all obtained from the same sample, sequenced in a study of blood T cell repertoires in COVID-19. The data were produced by immunoSEQ multiplex PCR, yet TCRdb's version contains in-frame clones alone and is incomplete. The sample lists 35,000 to 45,000 clones; about 76% were seen once. Sequences were obtained from peripheral blood. All receptors derive from a man aged 70-80 years with active or convalescent COVID-19.

The chain links TRBV5-1 to TRBJ2-5; 12 bases are a match to TRBD1. Germline V lookup: CDR1 SGHRS, CDR2 YFSETQ. The ends lost 3 bases at V and 5 bases at J; junction bases unmatched: 8. CDR3 length: 16 residues. Here the CDR3 reads CASSSGTGGMGETQYF. CDR3 coding DNA: TGCGCCAGCAGCTCAGGGACAGGGGGCATGGGGGAGACCCAGTACTTC.

V is TRBV5-4 and J is TRBJ1-2; 8 bases fit TRBD1. Germline trimming cut 4 bases from V and 1 base from J; bases unmatched to any gene: 6. Germline loops: CDR1 SGHNT, CDR2 YYREEE (reference sequence). This CDR3 region has 15 residues. The CDR3 DNA reads TGTGCCAGCAGCGCAAGGACAGGGTTTAACTATGGCTACACCTTC. This encodes CASSARTGFNYGYTF.

V gene TRBV11-2 combines with J gene TRBJ1-3, with D possibly matching TRBD1 (6 bases). CDR1 is SGHAT and CDR2 is FQNNGV in the germline V gene. The CDR3 totals 14 residues. V shed 3 bases and J shed 7 bases, with 13 bases lying between them. In DNA form, the CDR3 reads TGTGCCAGCAGCTTCTCCAGGGGTGATAACACCATATATTTT. It specifies CASSFSRGDNTIYF.

J is TRBJ2-5 and V is TRBV5-1; D may be TRBD1 (6 bases). The germline V gene has CDR1 SGHRS and CDR2 YFSETQ. The ends were cut back, 4 bases at V and 3 bases at J, with 10 bases in the middle. The CDR3 sequence is 13 residues long. The CDR3 is CASSQNREETQYF. The CDR3 DNA reads as TGCGCCAGCAGCCAGAACAGGGAAGAGACCCAGTACTTC.

This clone was detected a few times. The gene calls are TRBV29-1 and TRBJ2-5; perhaps TRBD2 as D (6 bases). The length of the CDR3 is 15 residues. V dropped 4 bases and J dropped 5 bases, with 20 bases sitting between them. Germline V gene lookup returns CDR1 SQVTM and CDR2 ANQGSEA. CDR3 bases: TGCAGCGTTGGTACTTGGAGGGAATCGTCTGAGACCCAGTACTTC. Protein: CSVGTWRESSETQYF.

The gene calls are TRBV6-5 and TRBJ2-5; 8 bases fit TRBD2. The ends lost 6 bases at V and 2 bases at J; junction bases unmatched: 5. The CDR3 length is 14 residues. Germline CDR1 and CDR2: MNHEY and SVGAGI. Here the CDR3 DNA reads TGTGCCAGCAGGCGGGGGGACCGTCAAGAGACCCAGTACTTC. It yields the protein CASRRGDRQETQYF.

This clone was observed once. In DNA, the CDR3 is TGTGCCAGTAGTCAGGGCCGGGGGTTACGTCAGCCCCAGCATTTT. Translated: CASSQGRGLRQPQHF. The V gene is TRBV19, the J gene TRBJ1-5, with TRBD1 as a possible D gene (5 bases). Trimming cost V 5 bases and J 6 bases, with 17 bases left between them. The CDR3 extends over 15 amino acids. From germline, CDR1 is LNHDA and CDR2 SQIVND (reference sequence). Full variable domain (rest looked up from reference TRBV19 and TRBJ1-5): DGGITQSPKYLFRKEGQNVTLSCEQNLNHDAMYWYRQDPGQGLRLIYYSQIVNDFQKGDIAEGYSVSREKKESFPLTVTSAQKNPTAFYLCASSQGRGLRQPQHFGDGTRLSIL.

J is TRBJ2-7 and V is TRBV29-1; the match to TRBD1 covers 8 bases. This CDR3 contains 12 residues. V lost 6 bases, J lost 4 bases, and 5 bases stayed unmatched. Germline V lookup: CDR1 SQVTM, CDR2 ANQGSEA. DNA for the CDR3: TGCAGCGTGGTCAGGGGGCAGTACGAGCAGTACTTC. Protein: CSVVRGQYEQYF.

This clone has at least ten counts. This rearrangement joins TRBV28 to TRBJ2-7, with 7 bases matching TRBD1. The junction had 10 bases not matched to a gene; V was cut back by 6 bases and J by 5 bases. The CDR3 covers 14 residues. In germline, CDR1 is MDHEN, CDR2 SYDVKM. The CDR3 spells CASRNSGGVDEQYF. CDR3 DNA: TGTGCCAGCAGGAACTCAGGGGGTGTGGACGAGCAGTACTTC.

Comments on this clone: Other DNA sequences in this sample translate to the same CDR3. The rearrangement uses TRBV4-1 and TRBJ1-5, with D unresolved. Germline CDR1 MGHRA, CDR2 YSYEKL. This CDR3 has 16 amino acids. Trimming cost V 0 bases and J 2 bases, with 11 bases left between them. The CDR3, as DNA: TGCGCCAGCAGCCAAGACGGAGGGATTGGCAATCAGCCCCAGCATTTT. Protein sequence: CASSQDGGIGNQPQHF.

This clone has only a few counts. This chain connects TRBV7-9 to TRBJ1-2; 9 bases are a match to TRBD1. The CDR3 sequence is 13 residues long. Germline CDR1 and CDR2: SEHNR and FQNEAQ (reference sequence). Trimming took 4 bases from V and 6 from J; bases not matched to a gene: 3. CDR3 in amino acids: CASSSQGADGYTF. The CDR3 nucleotides read TGTGCCAGCAGCTCACAGGGGGCCGATGGCTACACCTTC.

Turning to this clone: The same CDR3 can be traced to other DNA sequences in this sample. The chain couples TRBV19 to TRBJ1-1; D remains ambiguous. The CDR3 sequence is 13 residues long. CDR1 and CDR2 (germline): LNHDA, SQIVND (reference sequence). V gave up 1 base and J gave up 5 bases, with 8 bases separating them. The CDR3 is CASSIGRETEAFF. As DNA, the CDR3 is TGTGCCAGTAGTATAGGGAGGGAAACTGAAGCTTTCTTT.

The rearrangement uses TRBV3-1 (or the pseudogene TRBV3-2) and TRBJ2-5, with D possibly matching TRBD2 (6 bases). Germline assignment: CDR1 LGHDT and CDR2 YNNKEL (reference sequence). The V end lost 5 bases, the J end lost 5 bases, and 15 bases lay between the germline ends. This CDR3 region has 14 residues. This chain's CDR3 is CASSGRDAGETQYF. CDR3 coding DNA: TGTGCCAGCAGCGGACGGGACGCGGGGGAGACCCAGTACTTC.

V usage is TRBV5-1 and J usage is TRBJ2-7, with 8 bases fitting TRBD2. V lost 3 bases, J lost 2 bases, and 4 bases stayed unmatched. The CDR3 is made up of 14 amino acids. Looked up from germline, CDR1 is SGHRS and CDR2 is YFSETQ. The CDR3 coding sequence is TGCGCCAGCAGCTCGGCGGGGGGAACCTACGAGCAGTACTTC. Translation gives CASSSAGGTYEQYF.

The chain uses TRBV30 and TRBJ2-1, with 7 positions matching TRBD1. The J segment lost 7 bases and the V segment lost 2 bases, leaving 5 bases of the junction unmatched. Germline CDR1 and CDR2: GTSNPN and SVGIG (reference sequence). This CDR3 has 13 amino acids. CDR3 in DNA: TGTGCCTGGAGTAGGACGGACAGGAATGAGCAGTTCTTC. It encodes CAWSRTDRNEQFF.

Written as DNA, the CDR3 is TGTGCCACCAGCAACAGTCTGAACACTGAAGCTTTCTTT. Translating gives CATSNSLNTEAFF. V gene TRBV15 combines with J gene TRBJ1-1; D is ambiguous. The CDR3 contains 13 residues. V gave up 4 bases and J gave up 0 bases, with 6 bases separating them. Germline assignment: CDR1 LNHNV and CDR2 YYDKDF (reference sequence).

V and J are TRBV15 and TRBJ2-7; D ambiguous. CDR1 LNHNV and CDR2 YYDKDF come from the germline V gene (reference sequence). This CDR3 contains 13 residues. Trimming shortened V by 0 bases and J by 6 bases, and 9 bases separated the two germline ends. CDR3 sequence (DNA): TGTGCCACCAGCAGAGATCGGGTGGGCGAGCAGTACTTC. This encodes CATSRDRVGEQYF.

This chain links TRBV30 with TRBJ2-3; D may be TRBD2 (5 bases). The V and J ends lost 3 bases and 5 bases respectively, with 9 bases between them. The CDR3 runs 12 residues. CDR1 GTSNPN and CDR2 SVGIG come from the germline V gene (reference sequence). CDR3 nucleotide sequence: TGTGCCTGGAGCCAAGGAGGAGATACGCAGTATTTT. Amino acid sequence: CAWSQGGDTQYF.

In this sample, this clone turned up a few times. The CDR3 loop is CASSVSGGIESDTQYF. CDR3 bases: TGTGCCAGCAGCGTAAGCGGGGGGATCGAGTCGGATACGCAGTATTTT. The rearrangement uses TRBV9 and TRBJ2-3; 9 nucleotides line up with TRBD2. V lost 1 base and J lost 6; bases outside the gene matches: 9. The CDR3 length is 16 residues. Germline V gives CDR1 SGDLS, CDR2 YYNGEE.

This clone was seen once. The gene calls are TRBV19 and TRBJ1-3; D might be TRBD1 (5 bases). From germline, CDR1 is LNHDA and CDR2 SQIVND (reference sequence). The CDR3 extends over 16 amino acids. V shed 5 bases and J shed 1 base, with 15 bases lying between them. CDR3 nucleotide sequence: TGTGCCAGTAGTGGGGCGATAGGTTGGTCTGGAAACACCATATATTTT. Its translation: CASSGAIGWSGNTIYF.

The gene calls are TRBV19 and TRBJ2-7, with a tentative D call TRBD2 (5 bases). In germline, CDR1 is LNHDA, CDR2 SQIVND (reference sequence). V lost 2 bases and J lost 2, with 13 bases in between. This CDR3 is built from 15 residues. Written as DNA, the CDR3 is TGTGCCAGTAGTATAACTTCGGACGGGACCTACGAGCAGTACTTC. It translates to CASSITSDGTYEQYF.

The chain couples TRBV5-4 to TRBJ2-3; TRBD2 matches at 7 bases. The CDR3 spans 15 residues. Per germline, CDR1 SGHNT and CDR2 YYREEE (reference sequence). With 2 bases clipped from V and 4 bases from J, the junction kept 7 bases outside the gene matches. The CDR3: CASSFPGGLADTQYF. CDR3 sequence (DNA): TGTGCCAGCAGCTTCCCGGGGGGATTAGCAGATACGCAGTATTTT.

This clone turned up a few times. The chain links TRBV7-8 to TRBJ1-2, with D possibly TRBD1 on 6 matching bases. Germline CDR1 and CDR2: SGHVS and FQNEAQ. V was pared by 4 bases and J by 5 bases, with 14 bases between. This CDR3 is 14 amino acids long. The CDR3 sequence is CASSSRDTSYGYTF. The CDR3 DNA follows: TGTGCCAGCAGCTCCCGGGACACCTCTTATGGCTACACCTTC.